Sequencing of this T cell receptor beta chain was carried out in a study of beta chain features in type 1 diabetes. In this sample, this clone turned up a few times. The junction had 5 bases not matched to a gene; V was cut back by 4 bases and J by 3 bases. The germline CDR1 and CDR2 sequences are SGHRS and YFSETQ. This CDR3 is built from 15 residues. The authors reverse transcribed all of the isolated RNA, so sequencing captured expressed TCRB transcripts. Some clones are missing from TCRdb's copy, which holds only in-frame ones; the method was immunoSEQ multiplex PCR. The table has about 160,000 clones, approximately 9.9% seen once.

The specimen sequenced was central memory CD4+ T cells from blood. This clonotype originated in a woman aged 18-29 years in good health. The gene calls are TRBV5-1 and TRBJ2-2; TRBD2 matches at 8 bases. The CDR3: CASSVPSGYTGELFF. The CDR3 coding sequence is TGCGCCAGCAGCGTCCCTAGCGGGTACACCGGGGAGCTGTTTTTT. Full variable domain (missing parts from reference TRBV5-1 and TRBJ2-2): KAGVTQTPRYLIKTRGQQVTLSCSPISGHRSVSWYQQTPGQGLQFLFEYFSETQRNKGNFPGRFSGRQFSNSRSEMNVSTLELGDSALYLCASSVPSGYTGELFFGEGSRLTVL.